Listed here are 25 T cell receptor beta chains from one sample, sequenced in a study of CD8 T cells in ankylosing spondylitis (dated by TCRdb to about 2017). Antigen specificity for these receptors is unknown. The library came from 5' RACE. Sequencing was carried out with an Illumina HiSeq 2500. TCRdb applied fastp at Q25 and MiXCR to the public reads, then kept only in-frame beta chains. Every distinct CDR3 protein forms one entry, paired with its most common genes and DNA. Counted in this sample were about 540,000 distinct CDR3 sequences; roughly 13% of them appeared once. The ten largest clones represent nearly 7% of the sample. The paper as a whole reports these results and caveats: A TCR beta motif of several highly homologous amino acid variants appeared characteristic of blood from ankylosing spondylitis patients.

The source material was blood, either unsorted or a sorted T cell fraction (not recorded which). These receptors all stem from a male donor with ankylosing spondylitis.

At least ten counts were recorded for this clonotype. The chain joins TRBV12-3 or TRBV12-4 to TRBJ2-2; 12 bases align to TRBD2. J lost 5 bases, V lost 3 bases, and 4 bases had no gene match. This CDR3 spans 16 amino acids. The CDR3 here is CASSLTSGSGTGELFF. The CDR3 DNA follows: TGTGCCAGCAGTTTGACTAGCGGGAGTGGGACCGGGGAGCTGTTTTTT.

This clonotype has just a few counts. Germline and junction disagree at one end, which may indicate a read error. This chain connects TRBV4-2 to TRBJ2-7; D is undetermined. The germline gives CDR1 LGHNA, CDR2 YNFKEQ. The CDR3 is 9 amino acids. The CDR3, as DNA: TGTGCCAGCAGCCAAGTTAAAAACTTC. It yields the protein CASSQVKNF.

This clonotype was picked up many times. This sequence joins TRBV10-3 and TRBJ2-1; D tentatively fits TRBD1 or TRBD2 (5 bases each). Trimming stripped 1 base from V and 6 bases from J, with 16 bases between. The CDR3 sequence is 16 residues long. CDR1 and CDR2 (germline): ENHRY, SYGVKD. CDR3 nucleotides: TGTGCCATCAGTGAGTATTCCGGGACCGGCGCCAATGAGCAGTTCTTC. It encodes CAISEYSGTGANEQFF.

The chain uses TRBV7-9 and TRBJ2-3; 12 nucleotides line up with TRBD2. There are 15 residues in the CDR3. V shed 6 bases and J 5 bases; nucleotides not matched to a gene: 6. Germline loops: CDR1 SEHNR, CDR2 FQNEAQ (reference sequence). As DNA, the CDR3 is TGTGCCAGCAGGATCCCGGGACTAGCGGGAGATACGCAGTATTTT. Protein sequence: CASRIPGLAGDTQYF.

The count of this clonotype is one. The chain joins TRBV28 to TRBJ2-5; D may correspond to TRBD1 or TRBD2 (6 bases each). Germline V gene sequence: CDR1 MDHEN, CDR2 SYDVKM. The V end lost 1 base, the J end lost 2 bases, and 14 bases lay between the germline ends. The CDR3 totals 16 residues. The CDR3 loop reads CASSLYPGARQETQYF. As DNA, the CDR3 is TGTGCCAGCAGTTTATATCCGGGGGCAAGGCAAGAGACCCAGTACTTC.

This sequence joins TRBV27 and TRBJ1-4, with 8 bases identical to TRBD1. Germline V gene data show CDR1 as MNHEY and CDR2 as SMNVEV (reference sequence). With 4 bases clipped from V and 2 bases from J, the junction kept 6 bases outside the gene matches. The CDR3 totals 16 residues. The CDR3 nucleotides are TGTGCCAGCAGTTCCCCCAACAGGGGGACTAATGAAAAACTGTTTTTT. Amino acids: CASSSPNRGTNEKLFF.

A few counts support this clonotype. The chain joins TRBV20-1 to TRBJ2-2; TRBD2 aligns across 14 bases. Germline values: CDR1 DFQATT, CDR2 SNEGSKA (reference sequence). Losses at the gene ends were 6 bases for V and 5 bases for J; bases not matched to a gene: 8. The length of the CDR3 is 16 residues. The DNA of the CDR3 is TGCAGTGCAAGAACGGGACTAGCGGGAGAAACCGGGGAGCTGTTTTTT. Its translation is CSARTGLAGETGELFF.

This chain uses TRBV20-1 with TRBJ2-5, with D tentatively TRBD1 (7 bases). Germline CDR1 DFQATT, CDR2 SNEGSKA (reference sequence). The CDR3 spans 13 residues. V lost 0 bases and J 5 bases, leaving 10 bases between the germline ends. The CDR3: CSARETGRETQYF. The CDR3 bases are TGCAGTGCTAGAGAGACAGGGAGGGAGACCCAGTACTTC.

This chain links TRBV20-1 with TRBJ2-1, with 14 bases that match TRBD2. Per germline, CDR1 DFQATT and CDR2 SNEGSKA (reference sequence). V lost 3 bases to trimming and J lost 7 bases; unmatched junction nucleotides: 5. The CDR3 runs to 15 residues. The CDR3, as DNA: TGCAGTGCTAGGGGGACTAGCGGGAGACAGAATGAGCAGTTCTTC. Protein sequence: CSARGTSGRQNEQFF.

This chain uses TRBV4-1 with TRBJ2-2, with 10 bases identical to TRBD1. After removal of 7 bases from V and 7 bases from J, the junction contained 9 bases not matched to a gene. CDR1 MGHRA and CDR2 YSYEKL come from the germline V gene. This CDR3 contains 15 residues. Written as DNA, the CDR3 is TGCGCCAGCAACCCTATGACAGGGGGCTTCGGGGAGCTGTTTTTT. Translation gives CASNPMTGGFGELFF.

This rearrangement joins TRBV3-1 to TRBJ2-5, with TRBD2 identical over 11 bases. With 5 bases clipped from V and 7 bases from J, the junction kept 6 bases outside the gene matches. This CDR3 has 14 amino acids. Germline CDR1 is LGHDT and CDR2 is YNNKEL (reference sequence). CDR3 nucleotides: TGTGCCAGCAGCGTTAGCGGGAGGGCCGTGACCCAGTACTTC. Translation gives CASSVSGRAVTQYF.

This clonotype came up a few times. The rearrangement links TRBV12-3 or TRBV12-4 to TRBJ1-2; no firm D call. V was cut by 3 bases and J by 4 bases, with 12 bases left in between. This CDR3 spans 14 amino acids. CDR3 amino acids: CASSFTASAYGYTF. The CDR3 bases are TGTGCCAGCAGTTTCACGGCGTCCGCCTATGGCTACACCTTC.

This clonotype was seen repeatedly, ten times or more. The CDR3, as DNA: TGCGCCAGCAGCCGGAGGGGATACCTCGGGACCTACAATGAGCAGTTCTTC. Translating gives CASSRRGYLGTYNEQFF. The V call is TRBV4-1, the J call TRBJ2-1; D perhaps matches TRBD2 (6 bases). Trimming removed 4 bases at V and 2 bases at J, with 18 bases between. The germline V gene has CDR1 MGHRA and CDR2 YSYEKL. CDR3 length: 17 residues.

The sample holds a few counts of this clonotype. This chain joins TRBV6-1 and TRBJ1-6; D not resolved. V was trimmed by 7 bases and J by 4 bases, leaving 23 bases between them. The CDR3 totals 18 residues. Germline V gene data show CDR1 as MNHNS and CDR2 as SASEGT. CDR3 loop: CASTDRRRNREYNSPLHF. CDR3 nucleotides: TGTGCCAGCACAGATCGACGAAGGAACCGGGAGTATAATTCACCCCTCCACTTT.

The V and J genes are TRBV30 and TRBJ1-1, with TRBD1 identical over 9 bases. Trimming removed 2 bases from V and 6 bases from J; junction bases left unmatched: 4. Germline CDR1 GTSNPN, CDR2 SVGIG (reference sequence). CDR3 length equals 13 residues. The CDR3 loop reads CAWSPGTGPEAFF. DNA for the CDR3: TGTGCCTGGAGTCCGGGGACAGGGCCTGAAGCTTTCTTT.

The chain links TRBV2 to TRBJ2-5, with D tentatively TRBD2 (6 bases). The CDR3 consists of 13 residues. Germline lookup yields CDR1 SNHLY and CDR2 FYNNEI. V was trimmed by 3 bases and J by 5 bases, leaving 10 bases between them. The CDR3 is CASSDSGVETQYF. In DNA, the CDR3 is TGTGCCAGCAGTGACTCGGGGGTGGAGACCCAGTACTTC. Full variable domain (outside the CDR3, taken from reference TRBV2 and TRBJ2-5): EPEVTQTPSHQVTQMGQEVILRCVPISNHLYFYWYRQILGQKVEFLVSFYNNEISEKSEIFDDQFSVERPDGSNFTLKIRSTKLEDSAMYFCASSDSGVETQYFGPGTRLLVL.

This clonotype showed up many times. The CDR3 is CASSQEVIAGANEQFF. DNA for the CDR3: TGTGCCAGCAGCCAAGAGGTGATAGCGGGAGCCAATGAGCAGTTCTTC. The chain has TRBV3-1 and TRBJ2-1; 9 nucleotides match TRBD2. J lost 6 bases, V lost 0 bases, and 6 bases had no gene match. This CDR3 contains 16 residues. Germline CDR1 and CDR2: LGHDT and YNNKEL (reference sequence).

This clonotype was detected only a few times. V gene TRBV7-2 combines with J gene TRBJ2-1, with 11 positions matching TRBD2. The CDR3 covers 15 residues. Per the germline V gene, CDR1 is SGHTA and CDR2 is FQGNSA. V trimming: 3 bases; J trimming: 6 bases; junction bases outside the gene matches: 4. The DNA of the CDR3 is TGTGCCAGCAGCTTTAATAGCGGGAGGGGCAATGAGCAGTTCTTC. Protein sequence: CASSFNSGRGNEQFF.

This clonotype was counted only a few times. This rearrangement joins TRBV5-1 to TRBJ1-5; 7 bases agree with TRBD1. Germline loops: CDR1 SGHRS, CDR2 YFSETQ. V lost 7 bases and J lost 6; bases outside the gene matches: 7. This CDR3 has 13 residues. The CDR3, as DNA: TGCGCCAGCCGACAGGGCTCGGGTCAGCCCCAGCATTTT. This translates into CASRQGSGQPQHF.

Many counts were recorded for this clonotype. The genes are TRBV11-2 and TRBJ2-1, with unresolved D. The CDR3 covers 15 residues. CDR1 is SGHAT and CDR2 is FQNNGV in the germline V gene. V was cut by 0 bases and J by 3 bases, with 9 bases left in between. CDR3 coding DNA: TGTGCCAGCAGCTTAGATGCCTTTGGCTACAATGAGCAGTTCTTC. Residues: CASSLDAFGYNEQFF.

This chain links TRBV7-8 with TRBJ2-7; the match to TRBD2 covers 13 bases. Germline CDR1 SGHVS, CDR2 FQNEAQ. Losses at the gene ends were 7 bases for V and 4 bases for J; bases not matched to a gene: 13. This CDR3 region has 17 residues. This CDR3 is CASTTPTSGRAVYEQYF. CDR3 coding DNA: TGTGCCAGCACCACCCCCACTAGCGGGAGGGCCGTTTACGAGCAGTACTTC. Looking up the rest from reference TRBV7-8 and TRBJ2-7 gives the full variable domain: GAGVSQSPRYKVAKRGQDVALRCDPISGHVSLFWYQQALGQGPEFLTYFQNEAQLDKSGLPSDRFFAERPEGSVSTLKIQRTQQEDSAVYLCASTTPTSGRAVYEQYFGPGTRLTVT.

The CDR3 sequence: CASSPVNTGELFF. The CDR3, as DNA: TGTGCCAGCAGTCCCGTGAACACCGGGGAGCTGTTTTTT. This sequence joins TRBV6-1 and TRBJ2-2; D is ambiguous. V was shortened by 5 bases and J by 1 base, with 5 bases between the two germline ends. This CDR3 is 13 amino acids long. Germline loops: CDR1 MNHNS, CDR2 SASEGT.

V is TRBV7-2 and J is TRBJ2-3; D perhaps matches TRBD1 (5 bases). Per germline, CDR1 SGHTA and CDR2 FQGNSA. This CDR3 region has 15 residues. V lost 1 base, J lost 2 bases, and 10 bases lay in between. The CDR3 sequence is CASSLDDSYTDTQYF. In nucleotides, the CDR3 is TGTGCCAGCAGCTTAGACGACAGCTACACAGATACGCAGTATTTT.

This clonotype has more than one count but fewer than ten. This chain links TRBV11-2 with TRBJ1-1; D not resolved. Germline V lookup: CDR1 SGHAT, CDR2 FQNNGV. This CDR3 contains 14 residues. Between the trimmed V and J ends, which lost 5 bases and 1 base, there was a span of 11 bases. The CDR3 DNA reads as TGTGCCAGCAGCGGGAACCGACAGAACACTGAAGCTTTCTTT. This codes for CASSGNRQNTEAFF.

The V call is TRBV27, the J call TRBJ1-2; maybe TRBD1 (5 bases). Germline-derived CDR1 and CDR2 are MNHEY and SMNVEV (reference sequence). The CDR3 has 14 residues. V was shortened by 5 bases and J by 6 bases, with 16 bases between the two germline ends. The CDR3 region has the DNA TGTGCCAGCAGTCGACAGAGTCGATTGGATGGCTACACCTTC. Its protein is CASSRQSRLDGYTF.